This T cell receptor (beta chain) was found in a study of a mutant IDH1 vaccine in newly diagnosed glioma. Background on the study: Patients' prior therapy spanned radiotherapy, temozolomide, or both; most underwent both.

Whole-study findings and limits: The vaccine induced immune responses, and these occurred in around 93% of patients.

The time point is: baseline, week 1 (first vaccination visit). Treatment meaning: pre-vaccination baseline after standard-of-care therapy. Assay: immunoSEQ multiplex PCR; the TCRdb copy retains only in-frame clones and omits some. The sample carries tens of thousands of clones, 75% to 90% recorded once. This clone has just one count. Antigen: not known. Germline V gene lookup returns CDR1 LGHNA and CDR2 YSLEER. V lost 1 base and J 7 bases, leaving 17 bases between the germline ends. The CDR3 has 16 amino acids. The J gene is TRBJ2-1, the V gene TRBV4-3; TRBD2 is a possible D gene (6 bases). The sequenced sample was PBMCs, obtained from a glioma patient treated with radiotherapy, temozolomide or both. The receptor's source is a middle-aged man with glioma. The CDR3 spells CASSQVRGLLGNEQFF. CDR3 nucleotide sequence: TGCGCCAGCAGCCAAGTCAGAGGACTACTAGGAAATGAGCAGTTCTTC.